The sequence of this T cell receptor (beta chain) was determined in a study of blood T cell repertoires in COVID-19. Study summary: Nucleic acid was either cDNA or gDNA, and it came from T cells, B-cell-depleted T cells, or PBMCs.

While infection was still active, Seattle patients were enrolled and then followed longitudinally. Here immunoSEQ multiplex PCR was the method, and the copy in TCRdb shows in-frame clones only, minus some. The sample has 250,000 to 350,000 clones; roughly 86% are singletons. The CDR3 extends over 16 amino acids. The germline V gene has CDR1 SGDLS and CDR2 YYNGEE. Trimming took 1 base from V and 1 from J, leaving 14 bases between them. The TCR was taken from a woman younger than 45 with COVID-19, enrolled during active disease. V usage is TRBV9 and J usage is TRBJ1-1; D remains unclear. Sequencing input: peripheral blood. The CDR3 region is CASSVTPDTKNTEAFF. As DNA, the CDR3 is TGTGCCAGCAGCGTAACCCCCGACACCAAGAACACTGAAGCTTTCTTT.